The rows below give T cell receptor beta chains drawn from one sample of a study of T-cell reconstitution after alpha-beta-depleted transplantation in children. Using its own MiXCR run on the PCR reads, TCRdb lists one record per CDR3 protein. Found here are approximately 250,000 distinct CDR3 sequences, over 20% of them singletons; the top ten hold more than 2%. This specimen consisted of PBMCs, obtained before TCRalphabeta/CD19-depleted stem cell transplant. The receptor source for this set is a girl aged 2 to 10 with Fanconi anemia, due to receive a stem cell transplant. Each CDR3 is given with its conserved first and last residue. D genes are given only for firm matches. Expanded clones get a size class; other rows say once, few or many, or leave the size out.

many,TRBD1,TRBV5-1,TRBJ1-2,CASSYGQGDGYTF,TGCGCCAGCAGCTACGGACAGGGTGATGGCTACACCTTC
few,-,TRBV5-1,TRBJ2-3,CASSLGYPRFSDTQYF,TGCGCCAGCAGCTTGGGTTACCCTAGATTCTCAGATACGCAGTATTTT
-,-,TRBV21-1,TRBJ2-5,CASSKGVGAGAGETQYF,-
-,-,TRBV10-3,TRBJ2-4,CAISKQGSQNIQYF,TGTGCCATCAGTAAACAGGGATCTCAAAACATTCAGTACTTC
-,-,TRBV6-5,TRBJ2-7,CASSYTPAGQKYF,TGTGCCAGCAGTTACACACCTGCGGGGCAAAAGTACTTC
-,-,TRBV7-2,TRBJ2-3,CASSPNVRPDTQYF,TGTGCCAGCAGCCCAAATGTCCGGCCAGATACGCAGTATTTT
-,TRBD2,TRBV10-2,TRBJ2-1,CASSEQRGGLYNEQFF,TGCGCCAGCAGTGAGCAGCGGGGGGGCCTGTACAATGAGCAGTTCTTC
-,-,TRBV6-5,TRBJ1-2,CASSYLGGVPPGYTF,TGTGCCAGCAGTTACTTAGGGGGGGTGCCTCCCGGCTACACCTTC
many,TRBD2,TRBV20-1,TRBJ2-7,CSARDLAGAYEQYF,TGCAGTGCTAGAGACTTAGCGGGAGCCTACGAGCAGTACTTC
-,-,TRBV20-1,TRBJ2-3,CSALLQGSTDTQYF,TGCAGTGCCCTGTTACAGGGTAGCACAGATACGCAGTATTTT
-,TRBD2,TRBV5-1,TRBJ2-1,CASTNIPLAGECNEQFF,TGCGCCAGCACCAATATCCCCCTAGCGGGAGAGTGCAATGAGCAGTTCTTC
-,-,TRBV6-1,TRBJ1-4,CASSPRASNEKLFF,TGTGCCAGCAGCCCCAGGGCCTCTAATGAAAAACTGTTTTTT
many,-,TRBV6-1,TRBJ2-7,CASSEAPEWQAYEQYF,TGTGCCAGCAGTGAAGCCCCTGAGTGGCAGGCCTACGAGCAGTACTTC
-,TRBD2,TRBV5-1,TRBJ2-1,CASSWREGPPYEEQFF,TGCGCCAGCAGCTGGCGGGAGGGCCCCCCATACGAGGAGCAGTTCTTC
many,TRBD2,TRBV7-6,TRBJ2-1,CASSTGGIKNEQFF,TGTGCCAGCAGTACGGGAGGCATAAAGAATGAGCAGTTCTTC
-,TRBD2,TRBV20-1,TRBJ2-3,CSTSPGLAGGTQYF,TGCAGTACATCCCCCGGCCTAGCGGGAGGGACGCAGTATTTT
-,-,TRBV5-1,TRBJ1-2,CASSLLGAEGYTF,TGCGCCAGCAGCTTGCTGGGGGCAGAAGGCTACACCTTC
-,-,TRBV7-8,TRBJ2-7,CASSLDGNGVSEQYF,TGTGCCAGCAGCTTAGACGGGAACGGGGTGAGCGAGCAGTACTTC
-,TRBD1,TRBV7-8,TRBJ2-2,CASSASGTAWELFF,TGTGCCAGCAGCGCCTCCGGGACAGCCTGGGAGCTGTTTTTT
-,-,TRBV20-1,TRBJ2-5,CSARDFASAETQYF,TGCAGTGCTAGAGATTTCGCCAGTGCGGAGACCCAGTACTTC
-,-,TRBV20-1,TRBJ1-1,CSASGQPLNTEAFF,TGCAGTGCTAGCGGACAGCCTCTAAACACTGAAGCTTTCTTT
-,TRBD2,TRBV18,TRBJ2-1,CASSLDLGRPNYNEQFF,TGTGCCAGCTCACTAGATCTCGGGAGGCCGAACTACAATGAGCAGTTCTTC
many,-,TRBV7-2,TRBJ2-7,CASSLVDSASYEQYF,TGTGCCAGCAGCTTAGTAGATAGCGCCTCCTACGAGCAGTACTTC
few,-,TRBV5-5,TRBJ2-3,CASSLAHTDTQYF,TGTGCCAGCAGCTTGGCCCACACAGATACGCAGTATTTT
-,TRBD2,TRBV29-1,TRBJ2-2,CSGLAGGYTGELFF,TGCAGCGGCCTAGCGGGAGGTTACACCGGGGAGCTGTTTTTT
many,TRBD2,TRBV7-8,TRBJ2-3,CASSLSGITDTQYF,TGTGCCAGCAGCTTAAGCGGGATAACAGATACGCAGTATTTT
few,TRBD2,TRBV20-1,TRBJ2-3,CSAGRSGDTQYF,TGCAGTGCCGGGCGTAGCGGGGATACGCAGTATTTT
-,TRBD1,TRBV4-1,TRBJ1-1,CASSHSGTEDTEAFF,TGCGCCAGCAGCCATTCCGGGACAGAGGACACTGAAGCTTTCTTT
-,-,TRBV20-1,TRBJ2-3,CSARFQGGGLYTDTQYF,TGCAGTGCTAGATTTCAGGGGGGGGGCCTCTACACAGATACGCAGTATTTT
-,-,TRBV12-3/TRBV12-4,TRBJ2-1,CASRHVGQSPYNEQFF,TGTGCCAGCAGACACGTGGGGCAGTCTCCTTACAATGAGCAGTTCTTC
few,TRBD1,TRBV6-1,TRBJ2-2,CASRRTDRAIGELFF,TGTGCCAGCAGGCGAACGGACAGGGCTATCGGGGAGCTGTTTTTT
-,-,TRBV6-1,TRBJ2-7,CASRDRVSYEQYF,TGTGCCAGCAGAGACAGAGTATCCTACGAGCAGTACTTC
few,-,TRBV6-5,TRBJ2-1,CASSYSGLYEQFF,TGTGCCAGCAGTTACTCTGGTCTATATGAGCAGTTCTTC
many,TRBD2,TRBV12-3/TRBV12-4,TRBJ2-1,CASSRTSGRYNEQFF,TGTGCCAGCAGTCGGACTAGCGGGAGGTACAATGAGCAGTTCTTC
-,-,TRBV28,TRBJ2-1,CASLTGRYNEQFF,TGTGCCAGCCTAACGGGTCGTTACAATGAGCAGTTCTTC
-,TRBD2,TRBV20-1,TRBJ2-5,CSARRLAGGSETQYF,TGCAGTGCCCGGAGGCTAGCGGGGGGTTCAGAGACCCAGTACTTC
many,TRBD1,TRBV29-1,TRBJ1-2,CSVRGQGRRYGYTF,TGCAGCGTCCGGGGACAGGGGCGCAGATATGGCTACACCTTC
-,-,TRBV21-1,TRBJ2-7,CASSKYETGEAEQYF,TGTGCCAGCAGCAAATATGAGACAGGGGAAGCGGAGCAGTACTTC
many,-,TRBV6-2/TRBV6-3,TRBJ1-1,CASSYSVWVGTEAFF,TGTGCCAGCAGTTATAGTGTATGGGTGGGCACTGAAGCTTTCTTT
many,TRBD1,TRBV7-2,TRBJ1-5,CASSPARDRGNQPQHF,TGTGCCAGCAGCCCAGCTAGGGACAGGGGCAATCAGCCCCAGCATTTT
-,TRBD1,TRBV5-1,TRBJ2-7,CASSLGSVGTGLYF,TGCGCCAGCAGCTTGGGTTCTGTCGGGACAGGGTTATACTTC
-,TRBD1,TRBV20-1,TRBJ2-3,CSASRTGPSTDTQYF,TGCAGTGCTAGTCGGACAGGCCCTAGCACAGATACGCAGTATTTT
-,-,TRBV29-1,TRBJ1-2,CSVAGVNYGYTF,TGCAGCGTTGCAGGGGTTAACTATGGCTACACCTTC
many,-,TRBV24-1,TRBJ1-1,CATSDRDTLYTEAFF,TGTGCCACCAGTGACAGGGACACCCTTTACACTGAAGCTTTCTTT
-,-,TRBV10-3,TRBJ2-3,CAIGQGLTDTQYF,TGTGCCATAGGGCAGGGACTCACAGATACGCAGTATTTT
many,TRBD2,TRBV4-2,TRBJ2-1,CASSQEPGLVYNEQFF,TGTGCCAGCAGCCAGGAACCGGGACTAGTGTACAATGAGCAGTTCTTC
-,-,TRBV20-1,TRBJ2-5,CSARDGRSGQETQYF,TGCAGTGCTAGGGACGGACGTTCGGGGCAAGAGACCCAGTACTTC
many,-,TRBV7-2,TRBJ2-1,CASMEDSYYNEQFF,TGTGCCAGCATGGAGGACAGCTATTACAATGAGCAGTTCTTC
-,-,TRBV10-3,TRBJ2-3,CAIRSKADTQYF,TGTGCCATCAGGTCTAAGGCGGATACGCAGTATTTT
many,TRBD2,TRBV7-3,TRBJ2-3,CASSLTGTSGTTDTQYF,TGTGCCAGCAGCTTAACGGGGACTAGCGGGACCACAGATACGCAGTATTTT
-,TRBD2,TRBV20-1,TRBJ2-3,CSARVLLRLADTQYF,TGCAGTGCTAGAGTCCTGCTCAGACTAGCGGATACGCAGTATTTT
-,-,TRBV19,TRBJ2-5,CASSMMGETQYF,TGTGCCAGTAGTATGATGGGAGAGACCCAGTACTTC
many,TRBD2,TRBV2,TRBJ2-7,CASSFIRTSGREQYF,TGTGCCAGCAGTTTTATTAGGACTAGCGGGAGAGAGCAGTACTTC
few,-,TRBV29-1,TRBJ2-5,CSVDLGLRGAQYF,TGCAGCGTTGACCTCGGACTCCGGGGTGCCCAGTACTTC
once,TRBD1,TRBV20-1,TRBJ1-5,CSASYLTGDQPQHF,TGCAGTGCTAGTTATCTGACAGGGGATCAGCCCCAGCATTTT
-,TRBD1,TRBV30,TRBJ2-3,CAWRPPGQGRGTQYF,TGTGCCTGGAGACCTCCGGGACAGGGAAGAGGAACGCAGTATTTT
few,TRBD2,TRBV5-1,TRBJ2-3,CASSLGTSGYTDTQYF,TGCGCCAGCAGCTTGGGGACTAGCGGATACACAGATACGCAGTATTTT
few,-,TRBV20-1,TRBJ1-1,CSASSNTEAFF,TGCAGTGCTAGCTCGAACACTGAAGCTTTCTTT
many,TRBD1,TRBV29-1,TRBJ2-7,CSVGQGAPYEQYF,TGCAGCGTCGGACAGGGGGCTCCCTACGAGCAGTACTTC